Below, 6 T cell receptor beta chains from the same sample are listed, as sequenced in a study of blood T cell repertoires in COVID-19. Sequencing used immunoSEQ multiplex PCR; TCRdb keeps in-frame clones, though not all of them. The data contain about 150,000 clones, roughly 88% of them seen just once; the ten biggest clones take up about 8.9%. Sequenced: peripheral blood. The origin of the receptors is a woman between 50 and 59 years old with acute or convalescent COVID-19.

This clone was recorded at least ten times. The chain is built from TRBV29-1 and TRBJ1-4; D is unclear. V lost 6 bases and J 4 bases, leaving 21 bases between the germline ends. CDR3 length: 16 residues. Germline V lookup: CDR1 SQVTM, CDR2 ANQGSEA. DNA for the CDR3: TGCAGCGTGGAGCTAGCGGAGGCAGCGGATAATGAAAAACTGTTTTTT. Its protein is CSVELAEAADNEKLFF.

CDR3 sequence: CASSQAFASGDTGELFF. For the CDR3, the DNA is TGCGCCAGCAGCCAAGCTTTCGCTAGCGGGGACACCGGGGAGCTGTTTTTT. The rearrangement links TRBV4-3 to TRBJ2-2, with 9 positions matching TRBD2. Per germline, CDR1 LGHNA and CDR2 YSLEER. The V and J ends lost 1 base and 3 bases, in that order; junction bases with no gene match: 6. The CDR3 sequence is 17 residues long.

This clone was counted between two and nine times. The V call is TRBV4-3, the J call TRBJ1-2, with TRBD1 as a possible D gene (6 bases). V lost 4 bases to trimming and J lost 4 bases, with 13 bases between them. Germline lookup yields CDR1 LGHNA and CDR2 YSLEER. This CDR3 contains 14 residues. The CDR3 DNA reads TGCGCCAGCAGCCGAAACAGGGAGACCTATGGCTACACCTTC. This encodes CASSRNRETYGYTF.

The rearrangement links TRBV7-2 to TRBJ1-2, with D unresolved. The CDR3 length is 14 residues. The germline V and J ends were trimmed by 5 bases and 1 base, with 11 bases remaining between them. CDR1 is SGHTA, CDR2 FQGNSA, per germline. The chain's CDR3 is CASSTWEGNYGYTF. In DNA, the CDR3 is TGTGCCAGCAGCACGTGGGAGGGTAACTATGGCTACACCTTC.

The rearrangement links TRBV23-1 to TRBJ2-1, with D perhaps TRBD1 (5 bases). TRBV23-1 is classed as an ORF, of uncertain function. This CDR3 contains 15 residues. Between the trimmed V and J ends, which lost 9 bases and 4 bases, there was a span of 19 bases. CDR3 in DNA: TGCGCCAGACGTACCAAAGGGGCGCTTTACAATGAGCAGTTCTTC. The encoded protein is CARRTKGALYNEQFF.

The V and J genes are TRBV10-3 and TRBJ2-1, with TRBD2 identical over 16 bases. V gave up 4 bases and J gave up 6 bases; unmatched junction bases: 6. From germline, CDR1 is ENHRY and CDR2 SYGVKD. The CDR3 sequence is 17 residues long. The CDR3 loop reads CAISVGTSGGASNEQFF. CDR3 in DNA: TGTGCCATCAGTGTCGGGACTAGCGGGGGGGCGTCCAATGAGCAGTTCTTC.